This TCR beta chain was captured by sequencing in a study of T cell repertoires in cytomegalovirus infection. Looking at the study overall: Public TCR beta signatures marked donors with CMV infection and the matching HLA. Study observations and caveats: The ex vivo response was dominated by HLA-C-restricted CMV-specific TCR beta clonotypes. Cumulative public TCR beta family frequency identified carriers of CMV plus the relevant HLA.

About this clonotype: Antigen unknown.

Each CDR3 protein is one row after TCRdb ran MiXCR on the reads. The data show a few hundred thousand distinct CDR3 sequences, roughly 13% seen once. Per germline, CDR1 SGHVS and CDR2 FQNEAQ. After removal of 0 bases from V and 7 bases from J, the junction contained 8 bases not matched to a gene. This CDR3 is 17 amino acids long. The sample consisted of PBMCs. The chain couples TRBV7-8 to TRBJ2-5; 13 nucleotides line up with TRBD2. This receptor was taken from a human donor in good health (CMV status not recorded). Some clones in this sample may be carry-over from other donors' samples. CDR3 sequence (DNA): TGTGCCAGCAGCTTAGCACTAGCGGGAGGGCCCCGGGGGACCCAGTACTTC. Residues: CASSLALAGGPRGTQYF.